The T cell receptor beta chain described here comes from a study of shared clonotypes between healthy human individuals (dated by TCRdb to 2019 to 2021). Context from the whole study: A few men and two women, aged 18 to 49 years, made up the cohort. Blood TCR repertoires of about five healthy adults were deeply sequenced to estimate repertoire size and the extent of clonotype sharing between individuals. Each donor's leukapheresis produced roughly between roughly 0.85 and 10 billion PBMCs. For each donor, CD4 naive and CD4 memory were each given three plates, CD8 naive was given two plates, and CD8 memory was given one plate. To increase sequencing depth and limit assay-specific biases, different laboratories used diverse techniques to prepare libraries and sequence TCR repertoires.

Using the deep immunoSEQ assay, TCR CDR3 regions were amplified from genomic DNA by multiplex PCR. Genomic DNA extracted from each cell subset was distributed evenly over all wells of several immunoSEQ 96-well plates, and each plate served as one replicate. For sorted subsets, 150 to 250 ng of genomic DNA, equivalent to 25,000 to 35,000 T cell genomes, went into each replicate PCR. Purified libraries were measured with a Qubit 3.0 fluorometer, size-checked on a Bioanalyzer 2100, and measured again with the KAPA Library Quantification kit. Every immunoSEQ 96-well plate was sequenced on a dedicated single-read 150-cycle Illumina NextSeq 550 flow cell. On the study's bioinformatics: Because the immunoSEQ output held only junctional sequences and lacked quality scores, the filtering could not match the filtering applied to full-length reads. Sequences were annotated with PyIR, a Python wrapper for IgBLAST v1.9, using IMGT germline references to assign V/J genes and CDR3. Reads with weak V/J assignments (E-value above 1e-6), missing CDR3, stop codons, out-of-frame junctions, or ambiguous translated residues were removed. A V3J clonotype was defined by an identical inferred V gene, J gene, and CDR3 amino acid sequence. Percentage overlap between repertoires was calculated by dividing the number of shared unique clonotypes by the size of the smaller repertoire. Richness of each repertoire was evaluated using RTK rarefaction, the Chao1 estimator, and Recon v2.1 estimates of unobserved clonotypes. Generation probabilities for all TCRbeta clonotypes obtained by the gDNA method from a handful of donors were computed using OLGA. TCRdb limited this immuneACCESS table to in-frame rearrangements with V and J called. A share of clones is missing; checked studies link under half to unresolved V genes, and the rest is unexplained. V, J and clone size are those of that table, while D and trimming were read from the DNA. This sample gives a few million clones in total; roughly 95% of them show up just once. Over 0.1% of the sample is held by the ten biggest clonotypes.

The donors were healthy, HIV-negative adults who had no recently reported acute infections or vaccinations. Only Caucasian adults living in Nashville, Tennessee, USA were represented among the donors. Magnetic negative selection was used to enrich CD4+ T cells, after which naive cells were positively selected on CD45RA and the negative fraction became the memory subset. After blood collection by leukapheresis, PBMCs were isolated using Ficoll-Histopaque density gradient centrifugation and then cryopreserved in the vapor phase of liquid nitrogen. Analytical flow cytometry was used to check the purity and quantity of every magnetically sorted T cell population. Genomic DNA was isolated from every sorted fraction and measured by UV absorbance on a Nanodrop 2000c. In the germline V gene (reference sequence), CDR1 corresponds to PRHDT and CDR2 to FYEKMQ. The CDR3 contains 17 residues, cysteine and phenylalanine counted. Solely the CDR3 DNA is kept, with 51 bases framed from the first base. The V and J ends are trimmed by 3 bases and 8 bases, leaving 20 bases between them.

Findings and caveats that apply to the study as a whole: Even with the large sequencing depth, rarefaction of the sorted-subset datasets indicated that sequencing was incomplete. Pairwise subsampling indicated that sequencing depth was expected to affect the degree of clonotype sharing among donors. Sampling was restricted to blood, and TCR repertoires in tissues likely differ from the TCR repertoires found in blood. Across a few donors, roughly 5.4% of naive CD4, approximately 4% of naive CD8, around 2.5% of memory CD4, and over 0.35% of memory CD8 clonotypes were shared. The small number of donors limited the genetic and exposure-history diversity represented. Estimated clonotype richness was generally larger for naive than for memory subsets. Compared with non-shared clonotypes, the clonotypes found in all four sorted-subset donors had higher generation probabilities.

A single count supports this clone. There is no known antigen for this receptor. Qualities for individual bases were not recorded, and no much larger clone is one base off. Sequenced input: naive CD4+ T cells sorted from blood. This specimen's cell subset or site label, interpreted: CD45RA+ positively selected. The chain couples TRBV13 to TRBJ1-6, with a weak D call of TRBD1 (5 bases match). This clonotype originated in a man younger than 30 in good health. This receptor carries the CDR3 CASSLGSLAGIDSPLHF. The sequence in DNA is TGTGCCAGCAGCTTGGGGTCCCTGGCAGGGATCGATTCACCCCTCCACTTT.